The text below deals with one TCR beta chain. These data are taken from a study of T cell changes during pregnancy in multiple sclerosis. TCRdb's table, derived via immunoSEQ multiplex PCR, lists solely in-frame clones and lacks some. This repertoire shows about 110,000 clones, roughly nine tenths found once; its top ten account for 1.5% to 1.9%. The clonotype originates from a female donor with multiple sclerosis, enrolled in a pregnancy study. The sample in question was peripheral blood, obtained in the third trimester of pregnancy.

CDR3 nucleotide sequence: TGTGCCAGTTTAATCGGGGATCAGCCCCAGCATTTT. As protein: CASLIGDQPQHF. The V gene is TRBV6-1, the J gene TRBJ1-5; D is uncertain. Germline V gene lookup returns CDR1 MNHNS and CDR2 SASEGT. The CDR3 extends over 12 amino acids. Trimming took off 9 bases at V and 5 bases at J, with 11 bases between the two ends.